This TCR beta chain was retrieved from a study of immunodeficiency (dated 2019 in TCRdb). Context from the whole study: The repertoires were analyzed to search for VDJ recombination defects and oligoclonality. Beyond this particular receptor, the publication reports: Patient CD8+ T cells showed restricted TRB V-J pairing and lower productive entropy than control CD8+ T cells. In the entropy comparisons of patients against healthy controls, patients were shown as n=3 (open circles), and an effect of thymic development was suggested only as a possibility. Severe oligoclonality, judged by top-100 and total clonotype frequencies, was seen in patient CD8+ but not CD4+ T cells.

After extraction using the QIAamp DNA Blood Mini Kit, genomic DNA was sent off for immunoSEQ repertoire analysis. Using a standard quantity of genomic DNA template, multiplex PCR was run to amplify the CDR3 regions. PCR products were sequenced on an Illumina platform. From the authors' description of their analysis: Alignment of sequences was done against a reference, and the V, D and J gene definitions came from IMGT. To get rid of PCR and sequencing errors, closely related sequences were merged using a nearest-neighbor clustering algorithm. V, D and J usage was examined in productive unique and total sequences using ImmunoSEQ Analyzer tools along with R version 3.6.1. TCRdb took this table from immuneACCESS and kept in-frame rearrangements with V and J called. Such tables lack part of the clones; where checked against another copy, unresolved V genes explain under half of the gap, and the rest is unexplained. That table gives V, J and clone size, and the DNA gave D and trimming. Here the sample has 1,000 to 1,200 clones; roughly 91% occur a single time. The ten largest clones add up to around 1.5% of the sample.

CD3+CD8+ T cells were sorted from fresh PBMCs before TCR sequencing. Spanning cysteine to phenylalanine, the CDR3 consists of 13 amino acids. The DNA shown is the 39-base CDR3, in frame from base 1. Looking up the germline V gene yields CDR1 SGHDN and CDR2 FVKESK. At the junction V is shortened by 4 bases and J by 0 bases, with 7 bases in between. Note on this clone: It has no known antigen specificity. No base qualities exist here, and no much larger clone lies one base off it.

This clonotype was sampled from a female donor. The chain is made from TRBV14 and TRBJ2-7; confidence is insufficient to name the D gene. Sequencing was done on a sample of CD8+ T cells from blood. The nucleotide sequence reads TGTGCCAGCAGCCCCCGTAGCTCCTACGAGCAGTACTTC. Translated, this gives CASSPRSSYEQYF. Outside the CDR3, residues come from the reference TRBV14 and TRBJ2-7 proteins, so the full variable domain is: EAGVTQFPSHSVIEKGQTVTLRCDPISGHDNLYWYRRVMGKEIKFLLHFVKESKQDESGMPNNRFLAERTGGTYSTLKVQPAELEDSGVYFCASSPRSSYEQYFGPGTRLTVT.